The T cell receptor beta chain described here comes from a study of CD8+ T cells in alopecia areata. As concerns this clone: Other nucleotide sequences in the sample specify the same CDR3.

Those with alopecia areata gave lesional scalp punch biopsies and peripheral blood. It was cDNA, reverse transcribed from extracted RNA, that served as the sequencing template. Sequencing was performed with immunoSEQ multiplex PCR; in TCRdb, only in-frame clones are kept and a portion is missing. Here the sample spans about 110,000 clones, 50% to 70% being singletons. The receptor was derived from a human donor with alopecia areata. The sample was NKG2D-low CD8+ T cells sorted from blood.

The CDR3 sequence: CASSLSGSGANVLTF. Here the CDR3 DNA reads TGCGCCAGCAGCTTGAGTGGCTCTGGGGCCAACGTCCTGACTTTC. The chain has TRBV5-1 and TRBJ2-6; D call uncertain. The germline CDR1 and CDR2 sequences are SGHRS and YFSETQ. The CDR3 consists of 15 residues. The ends were cut back, 1 base at V and 0 bases at J, with 5 bases in the middle.